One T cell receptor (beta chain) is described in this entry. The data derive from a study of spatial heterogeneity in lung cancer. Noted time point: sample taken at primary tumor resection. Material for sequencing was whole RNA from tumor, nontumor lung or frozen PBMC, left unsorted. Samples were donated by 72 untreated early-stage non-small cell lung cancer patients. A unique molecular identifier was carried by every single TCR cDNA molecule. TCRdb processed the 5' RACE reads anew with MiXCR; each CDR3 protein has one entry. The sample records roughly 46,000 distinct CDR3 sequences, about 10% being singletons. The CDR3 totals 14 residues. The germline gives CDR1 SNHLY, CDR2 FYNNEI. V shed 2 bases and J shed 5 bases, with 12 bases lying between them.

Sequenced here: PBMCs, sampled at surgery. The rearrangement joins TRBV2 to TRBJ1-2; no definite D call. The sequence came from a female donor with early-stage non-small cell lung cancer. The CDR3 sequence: CASSERADPYGYTF. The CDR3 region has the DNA TGTGCCAGCAGTGAAAGGGCAGACCCTTATGGCTACACCTTC.